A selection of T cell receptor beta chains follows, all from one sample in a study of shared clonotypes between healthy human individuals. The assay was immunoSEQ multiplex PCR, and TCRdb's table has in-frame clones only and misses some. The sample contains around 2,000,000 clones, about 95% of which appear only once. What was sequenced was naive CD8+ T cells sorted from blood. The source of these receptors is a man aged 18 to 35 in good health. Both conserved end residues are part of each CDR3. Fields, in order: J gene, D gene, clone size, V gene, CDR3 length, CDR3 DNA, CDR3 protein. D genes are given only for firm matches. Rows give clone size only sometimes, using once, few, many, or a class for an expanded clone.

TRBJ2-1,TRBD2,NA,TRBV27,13,TGTGCCAGCGCTAGCGGAACCTACAATGAGCAGTTCTTC,CASASGTYNEQFF
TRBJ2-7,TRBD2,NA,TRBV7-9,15,TGTGCCAGCAGCTCCGTAACTAGCGCCATCTACGAGCAGTACTTC,CASSSVTSAIYEQYF
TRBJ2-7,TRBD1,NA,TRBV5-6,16,TGTGCCAGCAGCTTGGAGGGACAGGGGGGACCGTACGAGCAGTACTTC,CASSLEGQGGPYEQYF
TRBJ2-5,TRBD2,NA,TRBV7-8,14,TGTGCCAGCAGCTTAGTCCCTAGCGGAGAGACCCAGTACTTC,CASSLVPSGETQYF
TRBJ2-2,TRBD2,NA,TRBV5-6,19,TGTGCCAGCAGCGGGGGAGGACTAGCGGGAGCCCATTACACCGGGGAGCTGTTTTTT,CASSGGGLAGAHYTGELFF
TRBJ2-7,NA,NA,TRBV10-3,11,TGTGCCATCGGGTCCCCCGACGAGCAGTACTTC,CAIGSPDEQYF
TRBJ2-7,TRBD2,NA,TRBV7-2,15,TGTGCCAGCAGCTTCGCCCCTAGCGGGAGATACGAGCAGTACTTC,CASSFAPSGRYEQYF
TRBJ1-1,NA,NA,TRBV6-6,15,NA,CASSTSDRSGAEAFF
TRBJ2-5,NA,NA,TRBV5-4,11,TGTGCCAGCAGTTCAAGGGAGACCCAGTACTTC,CASSSRETQYF
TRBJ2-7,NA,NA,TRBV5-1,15,TGCGCCAGCAGCTCGGGAGGGACAGGGTGGAACGAGCAGTACTTC,CASSSGGTGWNEQYF
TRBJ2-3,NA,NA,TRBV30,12,TGTGCCGGGGCAGGGAAGACAGATACGCAGTATTTT,CAGAGKTDTQYF
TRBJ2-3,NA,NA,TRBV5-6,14,TGTGCCAGCAGCTTTTTTGTTAGCACAGATACGCAGTATTTT,CASSFFVSTDTQYF
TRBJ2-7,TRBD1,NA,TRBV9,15,TGTGCCAGCAGCGTCTACGGGACAGGGACCTACGAGCAGTACTTC,CASSVYGTGTYEQYF
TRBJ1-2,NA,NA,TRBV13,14,TGTGCCAGCAGCTTAGAAGGAGGGCCGGTTGGCTACACCTTC,CASSLEGGPVGYTF
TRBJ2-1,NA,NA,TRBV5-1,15,TGCGCCAGCAGCTTGGAGCCGGGGGCTTTTAATGAGCAGTTCTTC,CASSLEPGAFNEQFF
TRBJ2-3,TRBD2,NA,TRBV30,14,TGTGCCTGGAGTGTACTGGGACTAGCGGACCGTCGGTATTTT,CAWSVLGLADRRYF
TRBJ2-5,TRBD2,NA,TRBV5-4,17,TGTGCCAGCAGCTTGATTCGGACTAGCGGGGGGCAAGAGACCCAGTACTTC,CASSLIRTSGGQETQYF
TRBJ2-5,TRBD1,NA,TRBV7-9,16,TGTGCCAGCAGCTTCACTTGGGACAGGGGAGGAGAGACCCAGTACTTC,CASSFTWDRGGETQYF
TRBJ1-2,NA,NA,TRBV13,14,TGTGCCAGCAGCTTAGGGACGGCGATGGGTGGCTACACCTTC,CASSLGTAMGGYTF
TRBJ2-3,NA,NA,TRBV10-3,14,TGTGCCATCAGTGTACTCCCCCCCACAGATACGCAGTATTTT,CAISVLPPTDTQYF
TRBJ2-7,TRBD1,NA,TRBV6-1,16,TGTGCCAGCAGTGAAGCGTCTAGGGGGCTCCAGCACGAGCAGTACTTC,CASSEASRGLQHEQYF
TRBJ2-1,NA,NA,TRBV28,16,TGTGCCAGCAGTACCCCAGGGTCCACGGCCTACAATGAGCAGTTCTTC,CASSTPGSTAYNEQFF
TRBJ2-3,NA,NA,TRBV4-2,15,TGTGCCAGCAGCCAAGTAGTCGGAATGCCAGATACGCAGTATTTT,CASSQVVGMPDTQYF
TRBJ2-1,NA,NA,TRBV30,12,TGTGCCTGGAGCCTATTAGTGAATGAGCAGTTCTTC,CAWSLLVNEQFF
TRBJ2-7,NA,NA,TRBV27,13,TGTGCCAGCAGCCCTGACAGATTCTACGAGCAGTACTTC,CASSPDRFYEQYF
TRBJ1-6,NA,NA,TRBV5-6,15,TGTGCCAGCAGCCGGCCCCAGGGTTTGTATTCACCCCTCCACTTT,CASSRPQGLYSPLHF
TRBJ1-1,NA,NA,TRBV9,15,TGTGCCAGCAGCCCCCGGTCGGCTTTAAACACTGAAGCTTTCTTT,CASSPRSALNTEAFF
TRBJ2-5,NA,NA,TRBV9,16,TGTGCCAGCAGCGTAGCGGTCCCAGGGGTAGACGAGACCCAGTACTTC,CASSVAVPGVDETQYF
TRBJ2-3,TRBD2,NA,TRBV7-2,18,TGTGCCAGCAGCTTTGGGGCCGCTAGCGGGACTGTTGCAGATACGCAGTATTTT,CASSFGAASGTVADTQYF
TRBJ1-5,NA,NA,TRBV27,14,TGTGCCAGCAGTTTATCGACGCGCAATCAGCCCCAGCATTTT,CASSLSTRNQPQHF
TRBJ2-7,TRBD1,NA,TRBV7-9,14,TGTGCCAGCAGCTTAGCCGGGACAGATTACGAGCAGTACTTC,CASSLAGTDYEQYF
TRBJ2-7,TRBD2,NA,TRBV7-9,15,TGTGCCAGCAGCCCGCCTGCGGGAGGTGTATACGAGCAGTACTTC,CASSPPAGGVYEQYF
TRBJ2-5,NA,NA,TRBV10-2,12,TGCGCCAGCAGTGAGTCCGGAGAGACCCAGTACTTC,CASSESGETQYF
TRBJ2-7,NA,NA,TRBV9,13,TGTGCCAGCAGCGTAGCAGGGGGGCACGAGCAGTACTTC,CASSVAGGHEQYF
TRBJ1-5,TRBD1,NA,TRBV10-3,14,TGTGCCATCAGTGACGGACAGGCTGTGGGACCCCAGCATTTT,CAISDGQAVGPQHF
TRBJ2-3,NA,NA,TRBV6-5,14,TGTGCCAGCAGTTACAGCGGCAGCACAGATACGCAGTATTTT,CASSYSGSTDTQYF
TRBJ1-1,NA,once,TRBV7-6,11,TGTGCCAGCAGCTTCGCAGGGCAAGCTTTCTTT,CASSFAGQAFF
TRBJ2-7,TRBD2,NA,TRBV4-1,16,TGCGCCAGCAGCCGAGAGGGGACTAGCGGTTCCTACGAGCAGTACTTC,CASSREGTSGSYEQYF
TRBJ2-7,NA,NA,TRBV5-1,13,TGCGCCAGCAGTTGGCTGCCCCTTTACGAGCAGTACTTC,CASSWLPLYEQYF
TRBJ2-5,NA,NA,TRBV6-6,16,TGTGCCAGCAGCACAACCGGGACCCCCGGCCAAGAGACCCAGTACTTC,CASSTTGTPGQETQYF
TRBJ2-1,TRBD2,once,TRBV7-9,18,TGTGCCAGCAGCCCTGGACTAGCGGGGGGCCCCTCCTACAATGAGCAGTTCTTC,CASSPGLAGGPSYNEQFF
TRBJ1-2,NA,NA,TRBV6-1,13,TGTGCCAGCAGTGATCGGTCTGGAAATGGCTACACCTTC,CASSDRSGNGYTF
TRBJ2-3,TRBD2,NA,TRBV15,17,TGTGCCACCAGCAGAGTAACCGGACTAGCGAGCACAGATACGCAGTATTTT,CATSRVTGLASTDTQYF
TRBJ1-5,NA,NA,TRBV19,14,TGTGCCAGTAGTATATTATGGGGCAATCAGCCCCAGCATTTT,CASSILWGNQPQHF
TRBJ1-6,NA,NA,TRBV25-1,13,TGTGCCAGCAGTGAATGGGAGAATTCACCCCTCCACTTT,CASSEWENSPLHF
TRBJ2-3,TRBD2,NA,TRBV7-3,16,TGTGCCAGCAGCTTAGGCCTAGCGGGCCATGAACATACGCAGTATTTT,CASSLGLAGHEHTQYF